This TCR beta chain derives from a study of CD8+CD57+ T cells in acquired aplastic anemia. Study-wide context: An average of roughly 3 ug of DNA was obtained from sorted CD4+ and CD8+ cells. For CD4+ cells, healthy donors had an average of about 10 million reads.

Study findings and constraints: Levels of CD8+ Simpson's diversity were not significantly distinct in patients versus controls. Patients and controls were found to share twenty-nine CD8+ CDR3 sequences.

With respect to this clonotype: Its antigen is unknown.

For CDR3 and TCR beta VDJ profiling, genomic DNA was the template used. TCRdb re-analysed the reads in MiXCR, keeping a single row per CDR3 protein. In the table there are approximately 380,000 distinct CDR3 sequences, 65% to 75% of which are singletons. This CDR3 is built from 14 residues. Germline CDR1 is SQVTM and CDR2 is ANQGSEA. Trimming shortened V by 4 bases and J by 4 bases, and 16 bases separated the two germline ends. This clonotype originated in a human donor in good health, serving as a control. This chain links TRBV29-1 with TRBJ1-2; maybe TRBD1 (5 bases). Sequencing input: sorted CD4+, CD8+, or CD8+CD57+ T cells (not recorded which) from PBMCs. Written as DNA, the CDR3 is TGCAGCGTTGGAACCCAGGGCGAGGGCTATGGCTACACCTTC. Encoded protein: CSVGTQGEGYGYTF.